This record covers a single T cell receptor beta chain. The antigen remains undetermined. Germline CDR1 KGHSH, CDR2 LQKENI. There are 17 residues in the CDR3. Trimming removed 3 bases at V and 0 bases at J, with 15 bases between. The data were produced by immunoSEQ multiplex PCR, yet TCRdb's version contains in-frame clones alone and is incomplete. The profile shows about 54,000 clones, roughly 80% of them singletons. The sample belongs to a study of OX40 agonist ivuxolimab in advanced cancers. Regarding the study as a whole: The 0.1-3.0 mg/kg partial responders had among the lowest clonal expansion.

The receptor was derived from an adult with an advanced solid tumor such as melanoma, head and neck, liver or kidney cancer. This chain connects TRBV18 to TRBJ1-5, with D possibly being TRBD1 (5 bases). Sample: CD4+ or CD8+ T cells sorted from blood, taken in a trial of the OX40 agonist ivuxolimab. The CDR3 DNA sequence: TGTGCCAGCTCACCCTTGGGACGGGGAAATAGCAATCAGCCCCAGCATTTT. This gives the protein CASSPLGRGNSNQPQHF.